This T cell receptor beta chain was identified during a study of vaccination and CD4 T cells after COVID-19. As to this clonotype: Its antigen is undetermined.

The Oncomine TCR Beta short-read assay was applied to DNA of cultured CD4+ T cells. TCRdb called the PCR reads again in MiXCR, with one record for every CDR3 protein. The sample records 12,000 or so distinct CDR3 sequences, about 65% being singletons. Regarding treatment: approximately nine-day PBMC culture with coronavirus spike peptide pools or control peptides (ViraFEST assay). There are 13 residues in the CDR3. Trimming removed 4 bases from V and 7 bases from J, with 11 bases in between. The germline V gene encodes CDR1 SNHLY and CDR2 FYNNEI. V gene TRBV2 combines with J gene TRBJ1-5, with D maybe TRBD1 (5 bases). What was sequenced was CD4+ T cells from blood, cultured in vitro. This sequence was found in a human donor who had recovered from COVID-19. In DNA form, the CDR3 reads TGTGCCAGCAGTGGGGACTACGACCAGCCCCAGCATTTT. Protein product: CASSGDYDQPQHF.